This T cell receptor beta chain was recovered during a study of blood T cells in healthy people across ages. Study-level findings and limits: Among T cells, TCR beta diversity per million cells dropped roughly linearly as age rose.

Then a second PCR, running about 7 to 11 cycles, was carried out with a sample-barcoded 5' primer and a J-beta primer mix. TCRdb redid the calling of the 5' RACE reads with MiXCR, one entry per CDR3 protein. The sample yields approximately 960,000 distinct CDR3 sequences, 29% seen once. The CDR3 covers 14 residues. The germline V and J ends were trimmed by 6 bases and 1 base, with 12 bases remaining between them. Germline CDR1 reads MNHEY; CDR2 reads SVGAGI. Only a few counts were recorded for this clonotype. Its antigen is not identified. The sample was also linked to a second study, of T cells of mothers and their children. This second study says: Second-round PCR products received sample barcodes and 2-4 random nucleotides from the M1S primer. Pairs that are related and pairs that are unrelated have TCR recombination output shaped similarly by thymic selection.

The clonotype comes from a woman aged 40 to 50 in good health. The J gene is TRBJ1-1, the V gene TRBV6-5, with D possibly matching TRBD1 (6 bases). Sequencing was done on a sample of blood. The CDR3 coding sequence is TGTGCCAGCAGGTCCACAGGGAAGAACACTGAAGCTTTCTTT. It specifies CASRSTGKNTEAFF.